The rows below give T cell receptor beta chains drawn from one sample of a study of response to subunit inactivated influenza vaccine. MiXCR was run by TCRdb on the RT-PCR reads, yielding one entry per CDR3 protein. The table has around 540,000 distinct CDR3 sequences, about 12% seen once; the top ten hold roughly a tenth. The sample consisted of PBMCs from blood, taken on the day of vaccination. The receptors were gathered from a man aged 45-65 years who received an inactivated influenza vaccine. The CDR3 runs from the conserved cysteine through the conserved F or W. A D gene is named only where the DNA matches it firmly. Some rows have no size entry. The others give once, few or many, or a class for an expanded clone.

J gene,clone size,D gene,V gene,CDR3 DNA,CDR3 protein
TRBJ2-1,few,TRBD1,TRBV27,TGTGCCAGCAGTAGCCCATTAATGGGACAGGGGGTGAGCAATGAGCAGTTCTTC,CASSSPLMGQGVSNEQFF
TRBJ2-1,-,-,TRBV3-1,TGTGCCAGCAGCCAACGGGACACTAGCTACAATGAGCAGTTCTTC,CASSQRDTSYNEQFF
TRBJ1-1,few,TRBD1,TRBV4-2,TGTGCCAGCAGCCAAGTGGACAGGGGCGGGTTAGAAGCTTTCTTT,CASSQVDRGGLEAFF
TRBJ2-1,-,TRBD1,TRBV29-1,TGCAGCGTTGAACCCGGGACAGGGAGGAATGAGCAGTTCTTC,CSVEPGTGRNEQFF
TRBJ2-1,few,-,TRBV7-9,TGTGCCAGCAGGCCGGGACTCCCCTCCTACAATGAGCAGTTCTTC,CASRPGLPSYNEQFF
TRBJ2-3,-,-,TRBV5-1,TGCGCCAGCAGCTTGGACGGACAGTGGGTTTTTGGAGATACGCAGTATTTT,CASSLDGQWVFGDTQYF
TRBJ2-7,-,TRBD1,TRBV5-1,TGCGCCAGCAGCTTGGGCTATTTGGGACAGATCTCCTACAATGAGCAGTACTTC,CASSLGYLGQISYNEQYF
TRBJ2-2,-,TRBD2,TRBV20-1,TGCAGTGCTCCCGTAGCGGGAGGTAGAACCGGGGAGCTGTTTTTT,CSAPVAGGRTGELFF
TRBJ2-5,many,-,TRBV6-6,TGTGCCACCGGGACCCAAGAGACCCAGTACTTC,CATGTQETQYF
TRBJ2-4,-,-,TRBV6-4,TGTGCCAGCAGTGACCTACGAGTGGGTCGAGTCGTAGCCAAAAACATTCAGTACTTC,CASSDLRVGRVVAKNIQYF
TRBJ2-2,many,TRBD2,TRBV12-3/TRBV12-4,TGTGCCAGCAACCCCGGGGGGGCGAACACCGGGGAGCTGTTTTTT,CASNPGGANTGELFF
TRBJ1-5,few,-,TRBV9,TGTGCCAGCAGCGTAGAGAGGTGTGGGACAAGTAGCAATCAGCCCCAGCATTTT,CASSVERCGTSSNQPQHF
TRBJ2-7,-,TRBD2,TRBV3-1,TGTGCCAGCAGCACGGGACTAGCGGGAGTAACCCACGAGCAGTACTTC,CASSTGLAGVTHEQYF
TRBJ2-3,few,TRBD2,TRBV11-1,TGTGCCAGCAGCTTGACTAGCGGGATAGCAGATACGCAGTATTTT,CASSLTSGIADTQYF
TRBJ2-3,few,-,TRBV5-1,TGCGCCAGCAGCTCCCGCGGAGCTAAGACGGATACGCAGTATTTT,CASSSRGAKTDTQYF
TRBJ2-1,many,TRBD2,TRBV5-1,TGCGCCAGCAGTTTTACCGGGACTAGCGGGACGTATGAGCAGTTCTTC,CASSFTGTSGTYEQFF